The source of this T cell receptor (beta chain) is a study of breast tumors, draining lymph nodes, adjacent tissues. Breast cancer patients provided tissue from their axillary draining lymph nodes. As for this clonotype: What it binds is not known. A much larger clonotype is one base distant, so this may be a read error.

This CDR3 comprises 14 residues. CDR1 is LGHNA and CDR2 is YSLEER in the germline V gene. One entry per CDR3 protein results from TCRdb running MiXCR on the multiplex PCR reads. The sample has roughly 260,000 distinct CDR3 sequences, 30% seen once. Regarding the study as a whole: Tumor and nontumor repertoires were significantly more similar in luminal-like than in basal-like breast cancer.

The TCR comes from a female donor with breast cancer. Some clones in this sample may be carry-over from other donors' samples. The sample comprised axillary lymph node tissue. V and J are TRBV4-3 and TRBJ2-7; D uncertain. In DNA, the CDR3 is TGCGCCAGCGGCCAAGATACCGAGGTGAGGGAGCAGTACTTC. It codes for CASGQDTEVREQYF.